This T cell receptor (beta chain) originates from a study of T cells in Graves' hyperthyroidism and ophthalmopathy. CDR1 is MNHEY and CDR2 is SVGAGI in the germline V gene. V was clipped by 4 bases and J by 8 bases, with 12 bases between them. The CDR3 is 14 residues long. This clonotype was picked up a small number of times. Its antigen is unknown. It was RNA transcripts that yielded the amplified TCR beta CDR3 regions. HTBI primers were the set used in a first-round RT-PCR of the TCR CDR3. TCRdb re-derived calls from the multiplex PCR reads in MiXCR, one entry per CDR3 protein. Among some 510,000 distinct CDR3 sequences listed, around 21% were seen once. Study outcomes and limitations: Blood shared most expanded thyroid clonotypes above 0.001.

Graves' hyperthyroidism without ophthalmopathy progression within 18 months was termed stable. The sequence came from a man younger than 35 with Graves' hyperthyroidism. The chain employs TRBV6-5 and TRBJ1-6; TRBD1 is a possible D gene (6 bases). Sequencing was performed on blood. CDR3 nucleotides: TGTGCCAGCAGTTTTCAGGGGCCCTATTCACCCCTCCACTTT. Encoded protein: CASSFQGPYSPLHF.